This paragraph covers one TCR beta chain sequence. The antigen this receptor binds is unknown. No clone much larger than this one lies a single base away; base qualities are absent. The data are from a study of cytomegalovirus exposure and HLA in healthy donors (dated by TCRdb to the late 2010s). Concerning the study at large: According to an earlier analysis of 587 of the donors, 150 million to 200 million T cells yielded 90 million to 130 million unique TCR beta sequences and 276 Gb of sequence data. An early release covering about 600 HLA-typed donors comprised about 300 gigabases of sequencing data and around 86 million unique TCR sequences. Of the 350 to 450 genotyped donors, less than 90% were placed in the genetic ancestry cluster associated with self-reported Caucasian donors. The study aimed to test whether cataloging public T cell receptors could reveal signatures of past pathogen exposure. The study used immunosequencing to profile the T cell repertoires of 600 to 850 subjects and linked those repertoires to cytomegalovirus serostatus. Along with the approximately 600-subject first cohort, a separate validation cohort of around 120 different subjects was used. High-throughput TCR immunosequencing, statistical association of individual TCRs with disease status, and machine learning were combined to predict cytomegalovirus infection status. A later analysis re-analyzed previously published TCR beta repertoires from 500 to 700 donors and added high-resolution HLA genotyping to study TCR occurrence patterns. The later analysis used no new phenotypic data to find candidate immune exposures, relying instead on TCR beta sequences and their occurrence across donors. An earlier analysis of some 500 of the donors applied high-throughput TCR beta sequencing to assess whether each TCR beta V gene segment acted as functional or pseudogenic. Donor age, sex, ethnicity and CMV serostatus were compiled together with the repertoire data. A later genetic analysis used genome-wide SNP genotypes for about 60% of the roughly 700 donors, treating that subset as a discovery cohort. All discovery cohort repertoires had been generated using a single sequencing platform. Class I and class II HLA loci were covered by the typing at four-digit resolution. Typing coverage varied by locus: 629-630 donors for A, B, C, DRB1 and DQB1; approximately 520 for DQA1; approximately 610 for DPA1; roughly 450 for DPB1. Five DR-DQ haplotypes were treated as single units for association and clustering because of strong linkage in the cohort. Across roughly 420 genotyped donors of the cohort, an average of about 240,000 unique TCR beta nucleotide sequences per donor were sequenced, and approximately 17% of those sequences were non-productive.

Library preparation used the immunoSEQ multiplex PCR assay. A mixture of 60 forward primers for TCR Vbeta segments and 13 reverse primers for TCR Jbeta segments was used in the multiplex PCR. The CDR3 region of rearranged TCR beta genes was amplified from genomic DNA by a multiplex PCR assay. On the Illumina HiSeq System, the amplified TCR beta libraries were sequenced as 87-base-pair reads. Concerning the study's data processing: Across the 700 or so repertoires, a later analysis counted approximately 75 million unique TCR beta chains, around 10 million of which were shared by at least two donors. A nearest-neighbor algorithm error-corrected the raw reads and collapsed the reads into unique sequences, merging closely related sequences to remove PCR and sequencing errors. To assign V, D and J gene segments, CDR3 sequences were aligned to IMGT reference sequences. For a sequence to be retained, a match of at least six nucleotides was required to both a V gene segment and a J gene segment. A rearrangement was called productive if the CDR3 had no stop codons and remained in frame with V and J, and every other rearrangement was called non-productive. CDR3 was defined by IMGT convention, running from the second conserved V-encoded cysteine to the conserved J-encoded phenylalanine. In an earlier analysis of approximately 500 of the donors, sequences lacking an unambiguous match to a single V gene segment were excluded. An earlier analysis of almost 600 of the donors classified V segments as functional when productive rearrangements were above 56.7% and as segregating when the standard deviation between donors was above 5%. A statistical classification framework was built to diagnose cytomegalovirus status from the catalog of TCR beta chain sequences. In a later analysis, V and J genes were assigned by comparing TCR nucleotide sequences against IMGT/GENE-DB human TR gene sequences. The TCRdist pipeline was used in a later analysis to assign CDR3 sequences and most-parsimonious VDJ recombination scenarios. A later analysis defined each TCR beta chain by its CDR3 amino acid sequence plus V-gene family, and excluded reads lacking a unique V-gene family. As a way to deal with suspected cross-contamination and a sequencing artifact, a later analysis dropped 450 to 600 nucleotide sequences that were highly shared and had low generation probability. For each public chain, a later analysis derived a clonal expansion index from normalized ranks of inferred template counts within each repertoire. A later analysis computed generation probabilities with a VDJ recombination model fitted to out-of-frame rearrangements, and checked the results against IGoR. In a later analysis, hypergeometric tests were used to score TCR-TCR, TCR-HLA and TCR-CMV co-occurrence, with a repertoire-size bias correction applied to TCR pairs. A later analysis estimated false discovery rates by permuting HLA or CMV assignments 20 times. In a later analysis, co-occurring TCRs were grouped using DBSCAN, with TCRdist sequence similarity added in when clustering inside HLA-allele-positive subsets. Repertoires with fewer than 30,000 or more than 120,000 public chains, plus five repertoires with anomalous nucleotide sharing, were excluded from co-occurrence clustering. The table was pulled from immuneACCESS by TCRdb, which kept in-frame rearrangements only. Such tables lose some clones; where checked, under half of the loss comes from unresolved V genes, and the rest has no known cause. That table supplies the V and J calls and clone size; D and trimming were determined from the DNA. For this sample the table gives 210,000 or so clones, of which approximately 81% were detected only once. The ten biggest clones cover over 1% of the sample.

The cohort consisted of fewer than 700 healthy bone marrow donors. Cohort members were all nominally healthy when sampled, although unrecorded immune exposures were likely present. Of the approximately 700 cohort members, fewer than 300 had positive CMV serostatus and roughly 330 had negative CMV serostatus, and CMV serostatus was not recorded for the donor. Each donor provided a peripheral blood sample, and peripheral blood mononuclear cells were used for TCR beta sequencing. The Qiagen DNeasy Blood Extraction Kit was used to extract genomic DNA from the blood cell samples. Broad study findings and their caveats: In a later analysis, some 18,000 TCR beta sequences were associated with specific HLA alleles at a false discovery rate of 0.05. V-gene and J-gene trimming of TCR beta chains was associated with a missense DCLRE1C variant in a later genetic analysis, and the association was replicated in an independent cohort. Several of the top co-occurrence clusters appeared to be linked to parvovirus B19, influenza, CMV and Epstein-Barr virus, according to a later analysis. In an earlier analysis of some 500 of the donors, most TCR beta V segments were observed in productive rearrangements about 87% or about 30% of the time, broadly matching IMGT annotations. In a later analysis, TCR association rates were found to vary across HLA loci, with the most associated TCRs seen for DRB1 alleles and the fewest for HLA-C alleles. While some public TCRs were present in many individuals, most TCR sequences turned up only very rarely across donors. A total of about 180 TCR beta chains were listed by the study as associated with cytomegalovirus. Most CMV-associated TCR beta chains appeared to be HLA-restricted in a later analysis, and the HLA associations seemed to be driven largely by CMV exposure. A further reported finding was that TCR beta sequences accurately predicted the HLA-A and HLA-B alleles for most subjects in the first cohort. The authors suggested that the approach could potentially be generalized to other disease states and immunological phenotypes. Correlated functional status among segregating V segments might be attributable to linkage disequilibrium, but an unknown experimental factor could not be ruled out. The presence/absence analyses assumed that sequencing depth was roughly uniform across donors, and that assumption may not be true. The classifier was reported to diagnose cytomegalovirus status with high specificity and sensitivity in both the original cohort and the validation cohort. When HLA alleles, especially DR and DQ, strongly co-occurred, TCR associations were difficult to assign to individual alleles. Because the 87-base-pair reads could not distinguish some IMGT-functional V segments, including TRBV6-2 and TRBV6-3, those segments were excluded. Immune exposure information for the cohort was limited to CMV serostatus. HLA typing was unavailable for some donors at each locus, so association tests used only the typed subset. In vitro tests confirmed that a few of the cytomegalovirus-associated TCR beta chains recognize cytomegalovirus antigens. The earlier analysis of some 540 of the donors excluded 15 to 20 rarely observed V segments, including chromosome 9 orphons, because counts were too low. Compared with the roughly 710-donor mean, donors in an Asian-associated ancestry cluster had fewer N-insertions in productive TCRs, according to a later genetic analysis. This cohort had only TCR beta chains sequenced, and the lack of alpha or paired-chain data limited which features could be detected. A cluster of highly shared sequence variants was judged likely to represent a technical artifact of the sequencing pipeline. In a later analysis, HLA-associated TCR beta chains were found to be more clonally expanded and to have lower generation probabilities than equally common non-associated chains.

Trimming removed 5 bases from V and 7 bases from J; the gene matches leave 12 bases unexplained. The CDR3 numbers 15 residues from cysteine through phenylalanine. Kept here is only the CDR3 DNA, which spans 45 bases and is read in frame from base 1. The germline V gene sets CDR1 to SGHTA and CDR2 to FQGNSA. This TCR derives from a human donor in good health. Recombination connected TRBV7-2 to TRBJ2-7; 9 bases in the junction line up with TRBD2. The sample consisted of PBMCs. The DNA is TGTGCCAGCAGCCCTTCAACTAGCGGGTTTAGGGAGCAGTACTTC. This sequence encodes CASSPSTSGFREQYF.